This T cell receptor beta chain derives from a study of early T cells in non-severe SARS-CoV-2 infection (dated by TCRdb to the early 2020s). The study in broad terms: Because TCR sequencing relied on bulk RNA taken from unsorted whole blood, pairing of alpha and beta chains was not possible.

A note on this clonotype: It has no known antigen specificity. No clone much larger than this one lies a single base away; base qualities are absent.

The paper as a whole reports these results and caveats: VDJdb matching was skewed toward anti-spike CD8 responses and likely underestimated virus-specific expansions by missing private and CD4 specificities.

V loses 5 bases, J loses 0 bases, and the germline ends lie 30 bases apart. From the germline V gene (reference sequence), CDR1 is DFQATT and CDR2 is SNEGSKA. Including cysteine and phenylalanine, the CDR3 has 20 amino acids. Only the CDR3 DNA stays, 60 bases, in frame from base 1. To prepare the library, 5' RACE was applied. The sequencing machine was a NextSeq 500. The TCR library protocol attached unique molecular identifiers to individual cDNA molecules to correct for sequencing error and PCR bias. Both TCR alpha and beta chains were sequenced, and tight co-correlation was observed between alpha and beta sequence abundances in each sample. Regarding the original processing steps: Decombinator V4 was used to annotate TCR sequences for V gene, J gene and CDR3. TCRs were defined as expanded if a significant change between any two time points was detected under a Poisson model with p below 0.0001. TCR abundances were normalised to the total number of TCRs sequenced in each sample and reported as counts per million. MAIT TCRs were defined by TRAV1-2 paired with TRAJ12, TRAJ20 or TRAJ33, and iNKT TCRs by TRAV10 paired with TRAJ18. A search of VDJdb, accessed on 1 November 2021, was run for TCRs annotated to CMV, EBV and SARS-CoV-2, with TCRs annotated for multiple antigens excluded. TCRdb applied fastp at Q25 and MiXCR to the public reads, then kept only in-frame beta chains. A single entry per CDR3 protein holds the most common genes and DNA from its merged rows. The V and J calls here are based on TCRdb, not the publication. The sample table shows about 73,000 distinct CDR3 sequences, and 12% to 15% are seen once. About 14% of the sample belongs to the ten largest clones.

The study was a case-control design nested within a healthcare worker cohort in London, UK, with weekly nasopharyngeal swab PCR tests and blood sampling. Healthcare workers were recruited between 23 and 31 March 2020, during the week of the UK lockdown, and were followed weekly for up to roughly 16 weeks. This TCR was sampled from an adult who was a healthcare worker with PCR-confirmed SARS-CoV-2 infection or an uninfected control (not recorded which). Sample: whole blood. The chain couples TRBV20-1 to TRBJ2-3, with the D call perhaps TRBD1 or TRBD2, as 7 bases match in each case. The DNA is as follows: TGCAGTGCTTCCCGAACAGGGGTGGCGGGGGACCTATTTAGCACAGATACGCAGTATTTT. Its translation reads: CSASRTGVAGDLFSTDTQYF.